The 5 T cell receptor beta chains listed next were all sequenced from one sample in a study of cytomegalovirus exposure and HLA in healthy donors. Both 60 Vbeta primers and 13 Jbeta primers went into the PCR. The method was immunoSEQ multiplex PCR; TCRdb's version includes in-frame clones alone and lacks a portion of them. The sample shows under 150,000 clones, 75% to 85% of them seen only once. The sequenced sample was PBMCs. These TCRs come from a woman aged 40 to 50 in good health and CMV-seronegative.

V and J are TRBV19 and TRBJ2-1; 11 bases are a match to TRBD2. V gave up 1 base and J gave up 6 bases; unmatched junction bases: 2. This CDR3 is built from 15 residues. Germline V lookup: CDR1 LNHDA, CDR2 SQIVND (reference sequence). Here the CDR3 reads CASSIATSGSNEQFF. CDR3 sequence (DNA): TGTGCCAGTAGTATAGCTACTAGCGGGAGCAATGAGCAGTTCTTC.

The chain joins TRBV5-1 to TRBJ2-3; D may be TRBD2 (7 bases). The V gene lost 5 bases and the J gene lost 6 bases, with 16 bases spanning the gap. This CDR3 spans 14 amino acids. Germline loops: CDR1 SGHRS, CDR2 YFSETQ. The CDR3 reads CASRGGGTGDTQYF. The CDR3 region has the DNA TGCGCCAGCAGGGGCGGGGGTACAGGGGATACGCAGTATTTT.

This clone has a handful of counts. This chain links TRBV4-2 with TRBJ2-7; possible D gene TRBD1, 6 bases. Per the germline V gene, CDR1 is LGHNA and CDR2 is YNFKEQ. The CDR3 runs 14 residues. V was pared by 4 bases and J by 7 bases, with 17 bases between. CDR3 in amino acids: CASSRNHRDEEQYF. CDR3 sequence (DNA): TGTGCCAGCAGCCGCAACCACAGGGACGAGGAGCAGTACTTC.

This chain uses TRBV21-1 with TRBJ1-5; TRBD1 was called by the table and not checked on the DNA. TRBV21-1 is tagged as a pseudogene. The CDR3 covers 19 residues. This CDR3 reads CASSAPGQGVRRSNQPQHF. As DNA, the CDR3 is TGTGCCAGCAGCGCACCGGGACAGGGGGTCCGACGTTCCAATCAGCCCCAGCATTTT.

The chain has TRBV19 and TRBJ1-1; no clear D gene. The V end lost 4 bases, the J end lost 4 bases, and 10 bases lay between the germline ends. The germline V gene has CDR1 LNHDA and CDR2 SQIVND (reference sequence). This CDR3 comprises 13 residues. The DNA for the CDR3 is TGTGCCAGTAGTAGACTGCGGGGCACTGAAGCTTTCTTT. As protein: CASSRLRGTEAFF.